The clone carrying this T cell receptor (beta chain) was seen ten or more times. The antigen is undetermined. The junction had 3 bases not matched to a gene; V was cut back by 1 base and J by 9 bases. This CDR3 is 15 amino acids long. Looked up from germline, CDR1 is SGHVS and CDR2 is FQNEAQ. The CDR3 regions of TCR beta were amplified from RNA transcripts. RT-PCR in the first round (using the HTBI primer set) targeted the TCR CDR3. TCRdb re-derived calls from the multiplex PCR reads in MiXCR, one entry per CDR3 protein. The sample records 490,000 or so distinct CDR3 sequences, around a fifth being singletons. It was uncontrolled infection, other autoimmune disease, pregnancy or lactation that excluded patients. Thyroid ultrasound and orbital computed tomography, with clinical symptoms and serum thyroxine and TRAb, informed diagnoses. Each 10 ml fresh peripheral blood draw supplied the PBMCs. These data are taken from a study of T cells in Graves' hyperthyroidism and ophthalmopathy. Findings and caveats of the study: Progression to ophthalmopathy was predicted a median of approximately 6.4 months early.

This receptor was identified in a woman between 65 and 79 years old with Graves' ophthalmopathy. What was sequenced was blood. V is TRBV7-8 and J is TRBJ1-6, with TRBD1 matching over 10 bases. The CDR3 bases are TGTGCCAGCAGCTTAGATGGGACAGGGGTTTCACCCCTCCACTTT. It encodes CASSLDGTGVSPLHF.